The rows below give T cell receptor beta chains drawn from one sample of a study of blood T cell repertoires in COVID-19. Produced via immunoSEQ multiplex PCR; TCRdb's table is partial and in-frame only. The sample includes fewer than 150,000 clones, approximately 85% of them seen just once. Input material: peripheral blood. Source of these receptors: a human donor in a cohort sampled during active COVID-19. The CDR3 runs from the conserved cysteine through the conserved F or W. A D gene is named only where the DNA matches it firmly. The size of a clone is reported for some rows only, either as once, few or many, or as a class for expanded clones.

j_call | v_call | clone_size | d_call | cdr3_aa | cdr3_nt
TRBJ1-2 | TRBV5-3 | NA | TRBD1 | CARSSGTGANYGYTF | TGTGCCAGAAGTTCCGGGACAGGGGCTAACTATGGCTACACCTTC
TRBJ2-5 | TRBV7-2 | NA | NA | CASSLAGTPIVRTQYF | TGTGCCAGCAGCTTAGCGGGGACTCCAATCGTTAGGACCCAGTACTTC
TRBJ2-3 | TRBV11-3 | few | NA | CASSLGQNTDTQYF | TGTGCCAGCAGCTTAGGACAAAACACAGATACGCAGTATTTT
TRBJ2-5 | TRBV24-1 | NA | NA | CATSDPAGLETQYF | TGTGCCACCAGTGATCCCGCGGGGTTGGAGACCCAGTACTTC
TRBJ2-5 | TRBV5-1 | once | TRBD1 | CASSHPVFRDRGRGETQYF | TGCGCCAGCAGCCATCCGGTTTTTCGGGACAGGGGTAGAGGAGAGACCCAGTACTTC
TRBJ2-3 | TRBV7-2 | once | NA | CASSLVGGSGGRTDTQYF | TGTGCCAGCAGCTTAGTGGGAGGTAGCGGAGGACGGACAGATACGCAGTATTTT
TRBJ2-1 | TRBV7-9 | NA | TRBD2 | CASSRTSDYNEQFF | TGTGCCAGCAGTCGGACTAGCGACTACAATGAGCAGTTCTTC
TRBJ2-3 | TRBV2 | NA | NA | CASRPGQSTDTQYF | TGTGCCAGCAGACCGGGACAAAGCACAGATACGCAGTATTTT
TRBJ1-5 | TRBV2 | NA | NA | CASSGTNYGQPQHF | TGTGCCAGCAGTGGAACAAACTACGGTCAGCCCCAGCATTTT
TRBJ2-5 | TRBV4-1 | NA | TRBD1 | CASSHLQGETQYF | TGCGCCAGCAGCCACCTACAGGGGGAGACCCAGTACTTC
TRBJ1-2 | TRBV6-6 | NA | NA | CASEGREGHGYTF | TGTGCCAGCGAAGGACGGGAAGGGCATGGCTACACCTTC
TRBJ1-2 | TRBV5-6 | few | TRBD1 | CASSFPGQNYGYTF | TGTGCCAGCAGCTTTCCGGGACAGAACTATGGCTACACCTTC
TRBJ2-3 | TRBV19 | NA | TRBD2 | CASSRTSGGTDTQYF | TGTGCCAGTAGTCGGACTAGCGGAGGCACAGATACGCAGTATTTT
TRBJ1-2 | TRBV5-4 | NA | TRBD1 | CASSLGGQGPYGYTF | TGTGCCAGCAGCTTGGGAGGACAGGGCCCTTATGGCTACACCTTC
TRBJ1-3 | TRBV19 | NA | NA | CASTDSPSGNTIYF | TGTGCCAGCACAGACAGCCCCTCTGGAAACACCATATATTTT
TRBJ2-1 | TRBV6-2/TRBV6-3 | NA | TRBD2 | CASSHPSGSGDYNEQFF | TGTGCCAGCAGTCACCCTTCGGGGAGCGGGGATTACAATGAGCAGTTCTTC
TRBJ1-1 | TRBV4-1 | NA | NA | CASSLSTGYTEAFF | TGCGCCAGCAGCCTTAGTACAGGCTACACTGAAGCTTTCTTT
TRBJ2-1 | TRBV19 | NA | NA | CASSIGGNSYNEQFF | TGTGCCAGTAGTATAGGCGGGAACTCCTACAATGAGCAGTTCTTC
TRBJ2-3 | TRBV19 | few | NA | CASSTYGSTDTQYF | TGTGCCAGTAGTACATACGGGAGCACAGATACGCAGTATTTT
TRBJ1-4 | TRBV20-1 | NA | NA | CSASRGMDLFF | TGCAGTGCTAGTCGGGGGATGGATCTGTTTTTT
TRBJ1-2 | TRBV4-1 | NA | TRBD1 | CASSQGQTTNYGYTF | TGCGCCAGCAGCCAGGGACAGACTACTAACTATGGCTACACCTTC
TRBJ1-2 | TRBV30 | NA | NA | CAWSVLGAGYGYTF | TGTGCCTGGAGTGTACTGGGGGCGGGCTATGGCTACACCTTC
TRBJ1-5 | TRBV11-2 | NA | NA | CASSLAGGGQPQHF | TGTGCCAGCAGCTTAGCGGGGGGTGGACAGCCCCAGCATTTT
TRBJ1-1 | TRBV7-2 | NA | NA | CASSLVLIAEAFF | TGTGCCAGCAGCTTAGTGTTGATAGCTGAAGCTTTCTTT
TRBJ1-5 | TRBV18 | NA | NA | CASSPQKTRGSNQPQHF | TGTGCCAGCTCACCACAGAAGACCAGGGGCAGCAATCAGCCCCAGCATTTT
TRBJ1-1 | TRBV5-4 | NA | NA | CASSLGPGGSTEAFF | TGTGCCAGCAGCTTGGGGCCCGGGGGTAGCACTGAAGCTTTCTTT
TRBJ2-5 | TRBV11-3 | NA | NA | CASSSQGETQYF | TGTGCCAGCAGCTCCCAGGGGGAGACCCAGTACTTC
TRBJ2-5 | TRBV5-1 | NA | NA | CASSLGGVYQETQYF | TGCGCCAGCAGCTTGGGGGGCGTGTACCAAGAGACCCAGTACTTC
TRBJ1-2 | TRBV6-5 | once | NA | CASSYLGSQYGYTF | TGTGCCAGCAGTTACCTCGGGAGCCAATATGGCTACACCTTC
TRBJ2-2 | TRBV5-4 | NA | TRBD1 | CASSRDPGQGASGELFF | TGTGCCAGCAGCCGGGACCCGGGACAGGGTGCCTCCGGGGAGCTGTTTTTT
TRBJ2-5 | TRBV5-6 | NA | NA | CASSGTVGAPGDQETQYF | TGTGCCAGCAGCGGTACGGTGGGAGCGCCTGGGGATCAAGAGACCCAGTACTTC
TRBJ2-5 | TRBV7-2 | NA | NA | CASSDRRRVQETQYF | TGTGCCAGCAGCGATCGGAGGCGGGTCCAAGAGACCCAGTACTTC
TRBJ1-4 | TRBV19 | NA | TRBD1 | CASLLSGTGRNEKLFF | TGTGCCAGTCTCCTCTCCGGGACAGGGAGAAATGAAAAACTGTTTTTT